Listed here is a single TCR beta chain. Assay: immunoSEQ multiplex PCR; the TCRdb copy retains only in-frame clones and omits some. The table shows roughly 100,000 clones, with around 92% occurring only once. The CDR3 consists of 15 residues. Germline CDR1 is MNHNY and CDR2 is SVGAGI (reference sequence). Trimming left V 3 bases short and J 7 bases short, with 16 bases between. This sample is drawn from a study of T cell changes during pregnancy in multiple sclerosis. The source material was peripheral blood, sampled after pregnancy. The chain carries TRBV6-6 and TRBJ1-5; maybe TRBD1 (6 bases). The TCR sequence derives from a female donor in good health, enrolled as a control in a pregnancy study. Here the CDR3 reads CASSYGGSLGQPQHF. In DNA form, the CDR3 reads TGTGCCAGCAGTTATGGGGGCTCTCTTGGGCAGCCCCAGCATTTT.